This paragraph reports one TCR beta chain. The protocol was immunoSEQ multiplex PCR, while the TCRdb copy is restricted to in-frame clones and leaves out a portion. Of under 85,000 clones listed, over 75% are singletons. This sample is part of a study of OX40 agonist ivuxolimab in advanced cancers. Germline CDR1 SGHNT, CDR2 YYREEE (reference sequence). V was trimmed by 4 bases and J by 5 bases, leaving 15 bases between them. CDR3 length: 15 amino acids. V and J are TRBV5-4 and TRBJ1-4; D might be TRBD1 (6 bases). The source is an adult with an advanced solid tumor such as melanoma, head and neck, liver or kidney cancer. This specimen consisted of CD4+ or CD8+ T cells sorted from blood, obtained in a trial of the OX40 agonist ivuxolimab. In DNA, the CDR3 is TGTGCCAGCAGCGTCAGACAGGCAGGGAATGAAAAACTGTTTTTT. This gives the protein CASSVRQAGNEKLFF.